These 19 T cell receptor beta chains were all obtained from the same sample, sequenced in a study of blood T cell repertoires in COVID-19. TCRdb's table, derived via immunoSEQ multiplex PCR, lists solely in-frame clones and lacks some. This sample yields 250,000 to 350,000 clones, of which approximately 90% are seen a single time; 1% to 1.3% belongs to the top ten. The sequencing sample was made of PBMCs or T cells enriched from blood (not recorded which). These receptors came from a woman in her 30s who had recovered from COVID-19.

This clone ranks as medium-sized (0.01 to 0.1%). This rearrangement joins TRBV13 to TRBJ1-3; D uncertain. This CDR3 has 17 amino acids. V was pared by 1 base and J by 4 bases, with 17 bases between. The germline CDR1 and CDR2 sequences are PRHDT and FYEKMQ (reference sequence). CDR3 sequence reads: CASSLAGGQTLGNTIYF. CDR3 nucleotides: TGTGCCAGCAGCTTAGCGGGTGGCCAAACTTTAGGAAACACCATATATTTT.

This chain connects TRBV5-8 to TRBJ1-5; 12 bases map to TRBD1. The V gene end was trimmed by 3 bases and the J gene end by 6 bases; junction bases not matched to a gene: 7. The CDR3 length is 16 residues. CDR1 and CDR2 from the germline V gene are SGHTS and YDEGEE. For the CDR3, the DNA is TGTGCCAGCAGCTCCTACCGGGACAGGGGGCTTCAGCCCCAGCATTTT. As protein: CASSSYRDRGLQPQHF.

V and J are TRBV6-1 and TRBJ2-1; 10 positions agree with TRBD2. CDR1 and CDR2 (germline): MNHNS, SASEGT. Germline trimming cut 3 bases from V and 7 bases from J; bases unmatched to any gene: 6. There are 15 residues in the CDR3. CDR3 sequence reads: CASSEEVAGGNEQFF. The CDR3 coding sequence is TGTGCCAGCAGTGAGGAGGTAGCGGGAGGAAATGAGCAGTTCTTC.

The V gene is TRBV3-1 (or the pseudogene TRBV3-2), the J gene TRBJ1-1, with TRBD1 identical over 10 bases. This CDR3 is built from 14 residues. Germline V lookup: CDR1 LGHDT, CDR2 YNNKEL (reference sequence). The V segment lost 0 bases and the J segment 9 bases; nucleotides outside the gene matches: 4. CDR3 sequence reads: CASSQDPGQGKAFF. In DNA form, the CDR3 reads TGTGCCAGCAGCCAAGATCCGGGACAGGGGAAAGCTTTCTTT.

J is TRBJ2-1 and V is TRBV27; TRBD2 matches 10 bases. This CDR3 is 15 amino acids long. CDR1 and CDR2 from the germline V gene are MNHEY and SMNVEV (reference sequence). The ends lost 3 bases at V and 9 bases at J; junction bases unmatched: 8. CDR3 DNA sequence: TGTGCCAGCAGTTTCCGAAGCGGGAGGGTACTTGAGCAGTTCTTC. It encodes CASSFRSGRVLEQFF.

The rearrangement joins TRBV20-1 to TRBJ2-7; D perhaps matches TRBD2 (5 bases). The V gene's germline CDR1 is DFQATT and CDR2 SNEGSKA (reference sequence). Trimming took 3 bases from V and 3 from J, leaving 6 bases between them. The CDR3 loop spans 11 amino acids. Here the CDR3 reads CSASSDYEQYF. The DNA of the CDR3 is TGCAGTGCTAGTAGCGACTACGAGCAGTACTTC.

This clone was seen just once. The chain uses TRBV29-1 and TRBJ1-5, with 8 bases matching TRBD1. The CDR3 contains 13 residues. V was pared by 0 bases and J by 7 bases, with 2 bases of the junction left unmatched. Germline V lookup: CDR1 SQVTM, CDR2 ANQGSEA. CDR3 loop: CSVEEGQGQPQHF. The CDR3 nucleotides read TGCAGCGTTGAAGAAGGACAGGGACAGCCCCAGCATTTT.

The chain carries TRBV9 and TRBJ1-6; D is perhaps TRBD1 (5 bases). The CDR3 spans 15 residues. Germline CDR1 reads SGDLS; CDR2 reads YYNGEE. Trimming left V 0 bases short and J 5 bases short, with 9 bases between. The CDR3 DNA follows: TGTGCCAGCAGCGTAGTGCCGGGGGATAATTCACCCCTCCACTTT. This sequence encodes CASSVVPGDNSPLHF. Complete variable domain (other parts from reference TRBV9 and TRBJ1-6): DSGVTQTPKHLITATGQRVTLRCSPRSGDLSVYWYQQSLDQGLQFLIQYYNGEERAKGNILERFSAQQFPDLHSELNLSSLELGDSALYFCASSVVPGDNSPLHFGNGTRLTVT.

J is TRBJ2-1 and V is TRBV11-3; TRBD1 matches 7 bases. The CDR3 sequence is 12 residues long. The germline V gene has CDR1 SGHNT and CDR2 YENEEA. With V trimmed by 0 bases and J by 10 bases, 0 bases remained unmatched. CDR3 loop: CASSLDRGEQFF. For the CDR3, the DNA is TGTGCCAGCAGCTTAGACAGGGGGGAGCAGTTCTTC.

The gene calls are TRBV5-4 and TRBJ2-1; 12 positions match TRBD2. The CDR3 runs to 16 residues. Germline V gene sequence: CDR1 SGHNT, CDR2 YYREEE (reference sequence). The J segment lost 7 bases and the V segment lost 4 bases, leaving 9 bases of the junction unmatched. CDR3 in DNA: TGTGCCAGCAGCGCGGTTCTAGCGGGGGGGGTAAATGAGCAGTTCTTC. This sequence encodes CASSAVLAGGVNEQFF.

This clone was observed once. The chain recombines TRBV7-9 with TRBJ1-3, with a possible D match to TRBD1 (6 bases). The CDR3 totals 18 residues. Germline CDR1 SEHNR, CDR2 FQNEAQ (reference sequence). V was clipped by 5 bases and J by 0 bases, with 20 bases between them. This CDR3 reads CASSPRASGGPSGNTIYF. The CDR3 DNA is TGTGCCAGCAGCCCTCGGGCGAGCGGGGGCCCCTCTGGAAACACCATATATTTT.

The V call is TRBV5-1, the J call TRBJ2-7; the match to TRBD2 covers 14 bases. The CDR3 length is 14 residues. The J segment lost 5 bases and the V segment lost 4 bases, leaving 2 bases of the junction unmatched. CDR1 and CDR2 (germline): SGHRS, YFSETQ. The CDR3 DNA reads as TGCGCCAGCAGCGAGGGACTAGCGGGAGACGAGCAGTACTTC. Its protein product is CASSEGLAGDEQYF. Full variable domain (outside the CDR3, taken from reference TRBV5-1 and TRBJ2-7): KAGVTQTPRYLIKTRGQQVTLSCSPISGHRSVSWYQQTPGQGLQFLFEYFSETQRNKGNFPGRFSGRQFSNSRSEMNVSTLELGDSALYLCASSEGLAGDEQYFGPGTRLTVT.

This chain uses TRBV11-1 with TRBJ2-7, with D tentatively TRBD1 (5 bases). Trimming pared 4 bases from V and 3 bases from J, leaving 13 bases between. The germline CDR1 and CDR2 sequences are SGHAT and FQDESV (reference sequence). CDR3 length equals 14 residues. The CDR3 loop reads CASSSRQQHYEQYF. In DNA, the CDR3 is TGTGCCAGCAGCTCTAGACAGCAACACTACGAGCAGTACTTC. Using reference TRBV11-1 and TRBJ2-7 for the parts outside the CDR3, the full variable domain is EAEVAQSPRYKITEKSQAVAFWCDPISGHATLYWYRQILGQGPELLVQFQDESVVDDSQLPKDRFSAERLKGVDSTLKIQPAELGDSAMYLCASSSRQQHYEQYFGPGTRLTVT.

The rearrangement joins TRBV20-1 to TRBJ1-6, with TRBD1 as a possible D gene (6 bases). Germline CDR1 reads DFQATT; CDR2 reads SNEGSKA (reference sequence). The length of the CDR3 is 15 residues. V was pared by 3 bases and J by 6 bases, with 15 bases between. The CDR3 spells CSASRGGGRNSPLHF. In DNA form, the CDR3 reads TGCAGTGCTAGTAGGGGGGGAGGACGTAATTCACCCCTCCACTTT.

The chain couples TRBV5-4 to TRBJ2-1; possible D gene TRBD2, 6 bases. The V end was cut by 0 bases, the J end by 8 bases, with 18 bases between. The CDR3 is 16 residues long. The germline V gene has CDR1 SGHNT and CDR2 YYREEE (reference sequence). The CDR3 region is CASSLATAGPTYEQFF. The CDR3 DNA follows: TGTGCCAGCAGCTTGGCCACAGCGGGTCCGACGTATGAGCAGTTCTTC.

This clone was recorded once. This chain links TRBV7-2 with TRBJ2-5; 10 nucleotides line up with TRBD1. Unmatched junction bases numbered 8, after V lost 4 bases and J lost 3 bases. Germline V CDR1 and CDR2: SGHTA, FQGNSA. The CDR3 spans 16 residues. The CDR3 spells CASSSSIGTGEETQYF. The CDR3, as DNA: TGTGCCAGCAGCTCCTCTATCGGGACAGGGGAAGAGACCCAGTACTTC.

The chain has TRBV28 and TRBJ1-3; D is possibly TRBD1 (6 bases). This CDR3 is 16 amino acids long. Germline CDR1 reads MDHEN; CDR2 reads SYDVKM. The V end lost 2 bases, the J end lost 0 bases, and 11 bases lay between the germline ends. CDR3 nucleotide sequence: TGTGCCAGCAGTTTAGACAGGCTCCTCTCTGGAAACACCATATATTTT. It is translated as CASSLDRLLSGNTIYF. Looking up the rest from reference TRBV28 and TRBJ1-3 gives the full variable domain: DVKVTQSSRYLVKRTGEKVFLECVQDMDHENMFWYRQDPGLGLRLIYFSYDVKMKEKGDIPEGYSVSREKKERFSLILESASTNQTSMYLCASSLDRLLSGNTIYFGEGSWLTVV.

The rearrangement joins TRBV19 to TRBJ1-5; D may be TRBD1 (5 bases). This CDR3 is 14 amino acids long. Germline-derived CDR1 and CDR2 are LNHDA and SQIVND (reference sequence). V was clipped by 6 bases and J by 3 bases, with 12 bases between them. CDR3 protein: CASRQRGYNQPQHF. CDR3 DNA sequence: TGTGCCAGTAGGCAGCGGGGGTACAATCAGCCCCAGCATTTT. The full variable domain, completed using reference TRBV19 and TRBJ1-5, is DGGITQSPKYLFRKEGQNVTLSCEQNLNHDAMYWYRQDPGQGLRLIYYSQIVNDFQKGDIAEGYSVSREKKESFPLTVTSAQKNPTAFYLCASRQRGYNQPQHFGDGTRLSIL.

This sequence joins TRBV2 and TRBJ1-2; D may be TRBD1 (6 bases). This CDR3 has 14 residues. V was trimmed by 7 bases and J by 7 bases, leaving 19 bases between them. Germline V gives CDR1 SNHLY, CDR2 FYNNEI. Here the CDR3 reads CASNTGSLSPGYTF. In DNA form, the CDR3 reads TGTGCCAGCAATACAGGGAGCCTCAGTCCTGGCTACACCTTC.